This is a list of T cell receptor beta chains from one sample in a study of human T cells and chemical hapten exposure. One entry per CDR3 protein results from TCRdb running MiXCR on the RACE reads. Among around 180,000 distinct CDR3 sequences listed, roughly 30% were seen once. Material: whole blood, obtained in connection with sensitization to the hapten diphenylcyclopropenone (DPC). These receptor sequences come from a woman under 40 with alopecia areata. Some clones in this sample may be carry-over from other donors' samples. Both conserved end residues are part of each CDR3. Fields, in order: D gene, clone size, V gene, J gene, CDR3 DNA, CDR3 protein. D genes are given only for firm matches. Not every row has a clone size; where given, it reads once, few, many or a size class.

d_call: .; clone_size: .; v_call: TRBV29-1; j_call: TRBJ2-3; cdr3_nt: TGCAGCGTATCCGGGCAAAGCACAGATACGCAGTATTTT; cdr3_aa: CSVSGQSTDTQYF
d_call: TRBD2; clone_size: few; v_call: TRBV10-3; j_call: TRBJ2-7; cdr3_nt: TGTGCCATCAACGGCGGGACTAGCGATAGCTACGAGCAGTACTTC; cdr3_aa: CAINGGTSDSYEQYF
d_call: .; clone_size: many; v_call: TRBV28; j_call: TRBJ2-7; cdr3_nt: TGTGCCAGCAGTTACGACAGGACCGGGGAGCAGTACTTC; cdr3_aa: CASSYDRTGEQYF
d_call: .; clone_size: few; v_call: TRBV28; j_call: TRBJ2-7; cdr3_nt: TGTGCCAGCAGCACAGGGGGGGCCTACGAGCAGTACTTC; cdr3_aa: CASSTGGAYEQYF
d_call: TRBD1; clone_size: .; v_call: TRBV29-1; j_call: TRBJ1-1; cdr3_nt: TGCAGCGTGCACAGGGGCGGTAACACTGAAGCTTTCTTT; cdr3_aa: CSVHRGGNTEAFF
d_call: TRBD2; clone_size: few; v_call: TRBV29-1; j_call: TRBJ2-1; cdr3_nt: TGCAGCGTTAGCGGGGCGACGTATGAGCAGTTCTTC; cdr3_aa: CSVSGATYEQFF
d_call: .; clone_size: few; v_call: TRBV7-2; j_call: TRBJ1-2; cdr3_nt: TGTGCCAGCAGCCCCCACCCCGATAACTATGGCTACACCTTC; cdr3_aa: CASSPHPDNYGYTF
d_call: .; clone_size: few; v_call: TRBV14; j_call: TRBJ2-1; cdr3_nt: TGTGCCAGCAGCCAACTCAGTTTATATGAGCAGTTCTTC; cdr3_aa: CASSQLSLYEQFF
d_call: TRBD2; clone_size: many; v_call: TRBV18; j_call: TRBJ2-7; cdr3_nt: TGTGCCAGCTCACCCAGTAGCGGGAACGAGCAGTACTTC; cdr3_aa: CASSPSSGNEQYF
d_call: TRBD1; clone_size: .; v_call: TRBV6-2/TRBV6-3; j_call: TRBJ1-5; cdr3_nt: TGTGCCAGCAGTCGAGGACGACAGGGGGCATCGGCCCAGCATTTT; cdr3_aa: CASSRGRQGASAQHF
d_call: TRBD2; clone_size: .; v_call: TRBV9; j_call: TRBJ2-7; cdr3_nt: TGTGCCAGCAGCGTTACGGGGGGGACGGCCCACGAGCAGTACTTC; cdr3_aa: CASSVTGGTAHEQYF
d_call: .; clone_size: .; v_call: TRBV7-9; j_call: TRBJ1-1; cdr3_nt: TGTGCCAGCAGTCACACCGGGACCCCGAAGGAACCTGAAGCTTTCTTT; cdr3_aa: CASSHTGTPKEPEAFF
d_call: .; clone_size: .; v_call: TRBV15; j_call: TRBJ1-1; cdr3_nt: TGTGCCACCAGCAGAGATATGATCGGGGGCCTCGAAGCTTTCTTT; cdr3_aa: CATSRDMIGGLEAFF
d_call: .; clone_size: .; v_call: TRBV12-3/TRBV12-4; j_call: TRBJ1-4; cdr3_nt: TGTGCCAGCAGTTTAGCGGGGAAGCTTTTTGAAAAACTGTTTTTT; cdr3_aa: CASSLAGKLFEKLFF
d_call: .; clone_size: .; v_call: TRBV5-1; j_call: TRBJ2-7; cdr3_nt: TGCGCCAGCAGCTTAGAGCTAGCGCCCGGAGGTGACGAGCAGTACTTC; cdr3_aa: CASSLELAPGGDEQYF
d_call: TRBD2; clone_size: .; v_call: TRBV7-9; j_call: TRBJ2-1; cdr3_nt: TGTGCCAGCAGCTCTAGCGGAGGCTACAATGAGCAGTTCTTC; cdr3_aa: CASSSSGGYNEQFF
d_call: TRBD1; clone_size: .; v_call: TRBV28; j_call: TRBJ1-2; cdr3_nt: TGTGCCAGCAGTTTTGCGACAGGGGATTATGGCTACACCTTC; cdr3_aa: CASSFATGDYGYTF
d_call: TRBD1; clone_size: .; v_call: TRBV20-1; j_call: TRBJ1-1; cdr3_nt: TGCAGTGCAGGTGTAACAGGGGGCATTACTGAAGCTTTCTTT; cdr3_aa: CSAGVTGGITEAFF
d_call: TRBD1; clone_size: few; v_call: TRBV28; j_call: TRBJ2-1; cdr3_nt: TGTGCCAGCAGTTCAGGACAGGGGGCTCGAAATGAGCAGTTCTTC; cdr3_aa: CASSSGQGARNEQFF
d_call: .; clone_size: few; v_call: TRBV28; j_call: TRBJ2-1; cdr3_nt: TGTGCCAGCACGGGGGACAGTTACAATGAGCAGTTCTTC; cdr3_aa: CASTGDSYNEQFF
d_call: .; clone_size: .; v_call: TRBV6-2/TRBV6-3; j_call: TRBJ1-1; cdr3_nt: TGTGCCAGCAGTTCAAAGTTGAACACTGAAGCTTTCTTT; cdr3_aa: CASSSKLNTEAFF
d_call: .; clone_size: .; v_call: TRBV20-1; j_call: TRBJ1-4; cdr3_nt: TGCAGTGCTCGGGACCCCCAAAAGGGTGAAAAACTGTTTTTT; cdr3_aa: CSARDPQKGEKLFF
d_call: .; clone_size: .; v_call: TRBV12-3/TRBV12-4; j_call: TRBJ2-4; cdr3_nt: TGTGCCAGCAGTCGCGGGACAGAAGGCAATCTAGCCAAAAACATTCAGTACTTC; cdr3_aa: CASSRGTEGNLAKNIQYF
d_call: TRBD2; clone_size: many; v_call: TRBV9; j_call: TRBJ2-5; cdr3_nt: TGTGCCAGCAGCGTAGGGCTAGCGGGGGTCCAAGAGACCCAGTACTTC; cdr3_aa: CASSVGLAGVQETQYF
d_call: TRBD2; clone_size: .; v_call: TRBV23-1; j_call: TRBJ2-1; cdr3_nt: TGCGCCAGCACCCTCCCGGGGGGGAAGTCCTACAATGAGCAGTTCTTC; cdr3_aa: CASTLPGGKSYNEQFF
d_call: .; clone_size: .; v_call: TRBV11-2; j_call: TRBJ1-6; cdr3_nt: TGTGCCAGCAGCTTAGATCAGGGAAAGTCGCCCCTCCACTTT; cdr3_aa: CASSLDQGKSPLHF
d_call: .; clone_size: .; v_call: TRBV4-1; j_call: TRBJ1-4; cdr3_nt: TGCGCCAGCAGCCAAGCGCAGGGCAATGAAAAACTGTTTTTT; cdr3_aa: CASSQAQGNEKLFF
d_call: .; clone_size: .; v_call: TRBV6-6; j_call: TRBJ1-1; cdr3_nt: TGTGCCAGCAGTTCGTCGGTGGTTGGGAACACTGAAGCTTTCTTT; cdr3_aa: CASSSSVVGNTEAFF
d_call: .; clone_size: many; v_call: TRBV7-7; j_call: TRBJ2-3; cdr3_nt: TGTGCCAGCAGCTTTAGGCAGACAGATACGCAGTATTTT; cdr3_aa: CASSFRQTDTQYF
d_call: .; clone_size: .; v_call: TRBV2; j_call: TRBJ2-7; cdr3_nt: TGTGCCAGCAGTGGGCAGGTACGCTACGAGCAGTACTTC; cdr3_aa: CASSGQVRYEQYF
d_call: TRBD2; clone_size: .; v_call: TRBV25-1; j_call: TRBJ2-1; cdr3_nt: TGTGCCAGCGCCCAGGGACTAGCGGGACCCAATGAGCAGTTCTTC; cdr3_aa: CASAQGLAGPNEQFF
d_call: TRBD2; clone_size: few; v_call: TRBV20-1; j_call: TRBJ2-1; cdr3_nt: TGCAGTGCTAGAGATCTAGCGGGAGGCAATGAGCAGTTCTTC; cdr3_aa: CSARDLAGGNEQFF
d_call: .; clone_size: .; v_call: TRBV2; j_call: TRBJ2-7; cdr3_nt: TGTGCCAGCAGACCGAACACACTGCCCCACTACGAGCAGTACTTC; cdr3_aa: CASRPNTLPHYEQYF
d_call: .; clone_size: few; v_call: TRBV28; j_call: TRBJ2-5; cdr3_nt: TGTGCCAGCAGTTCCCGTCAGACCGGGGGGCGAAGGGCCCAGTACTTC; cdr3_aa: CASSSRQTGGRRAQYF
d_call: .; clone_size: few; v_call: TRBV29-1; j_call: TRBJ2-7; cdr3_nt: TGCAGCGTGACGGGGCAGAGCGAGCAGTACTTC; cdr3_aa: CSVTGQSEQYF
d_call: TRBD1; clone_size: few; v_call: TRBV6-1; j_call: TRBJ1-1; cdr3_nt: TGTGCCAGCAGTGAAGACAGGGGTTACACTGAAGCTTTCTTT; cdr3_aa: CASSEDRGYTEAFF
d_call: .; clone_size: few; v_call: TRBV3-1; j_call: TRBJ2-2; cdr3_nt: TGTGCCAGCGGTAAAGGGGTAGGGGTGAACACCGGGGAGCTGTTTTTT; cdr3_aa: CASGKGVGVNTGELFF
d_call: TRBD1; clone_size: .; v_call: TRBV28; j_call: TRBJ1-2; cdr3_nt: TGTGCCAGCAGTTCCGGACAGGGTGGCGGCTACACCTTC; cdr3_aa: CASSSGQGGGYTF
d_call: .; clone_size: .; v_call: TRBV10-2; j_call: TRBJ2-2; cdr3_nt: TGCGCCAGTTCCGGGACTCCACGGGGCACCGGGGAGCTGTTTTTT; cdr3_aa: CASSGTPRGTGELFF
d_call: TRBD2; clone_size: few; v_call: TRBV10-3; j_call: TRBJ2-1; cdr3_nt: TGTGCCATCTCGGGGAGGGATAACAATGAGCAGTTCTTC; cdr3_aa: CAISGRDNNEQFF
d_call: .; clone_size: .; v_call: TRBV28; j_call: TRBJ2-1; cdr3_nt: TGTGCCAGCAGTTTAGCAGCCCGAGGGAATGAGCAGTTCTTC; cdr3_aa: CASSLAARGNEQFF
d_call: .; clone_size: many; v_call: TRBV7-2; j_call: TRBJ2-3; cdr3_nt: TGTGCCAGCAGCCCTAGCACAGATACGCAGTATTTT; cdr3_aa: CASSPSTDTQYF
d_call: TRBD1; clone_size: .; v_call: TRBV7-2; j_call: TRBJ2-1; cdr3_nt: TGTGCCAGCAGCTTTTTCCAACGCAGGGGGCAAGATGAGCAGTTCTTC; cdr3_aa: CASSFFQRRGQDEQFF
d_call: .; clone_size: .; v_call: TRBV7-2; j_call: TRBJ2-3; cdr3_nt: TGTGCCAGCAGCTTAATGAGTGGCACAGATACGCAGTATTTT; cdr3_aa: CASSLMSGTDTQYF
d_call: .; clone_size: .; v_call: TRBV10-3; j_call: TRBJ2-7; cdr3_nt: TGTGCCATCAGCGCCACCGGTAGGAGCGCCTACGAGCAGTACTTC; cdr3_aa: CAISATGRSAYEQYF
d_call: TRBD2; clone_size: .; v_call: TRBV28; j_call: TRBJ2-1; cdr3_nt: TGTGCCAGCAGTTCCATAGCGGGAGGGCGATACAATGAGCAGTTCTTC; cdr3_aa: CASSSIAGGRYNEQFF
d_call: .; clone_size: few; v_call: TRBV18; j_call: TRBJ1-5; cdr3_nt: TGTGCCAGCTCACCAGGCGAGGTTATTGATCAGCCCCAGCATTTT; cdr3_aa: CASSPGEVIDQPQHF